A selection of T cell receptor beta chains follows, all from one sample in a study of T cells in Graves' hyperthyroidism and ophthalmopathy. TCRdb analysed the multiplex PCR reads with MiXCR anew, one entry per CDR3 protein. Of roughly 170,000 distinct CDR3 sequences in the sample, about 17% were seen once. Sequenced: blood. These receptors were obtained from a woman in her 50s with Graves' hyperthyroidism. Both conserved end residues are part of each CDR3. A D gene is named only where the DNA matches it firmly. Some rows have no size entry. The others give once, few or many, or a class for an expanded clone.

D gene,clone size,V gene,J gene,CDR3 DNA,CDR3 protein
.,few,TRBV12-3/TRBV12-4,TRBJ2-2,TGTGCCAGCAGTTTCTGGGAAGCGAACACCGGGGAGCTGTTTTTT,CASSFWEANTGELFF
.,many,TRBV2,TRBJ2-5,TGTGCCAGCAGTGAGACGGCAATCCAAGAGACCCAGTACTTC,CASSETAIQETQYF
.,.,TRBV12-3/TRBV12-4,TRBJ2-7,TGTGCCAGCAGTAAACGCAACGAGCAGTACTTC,CASSKRNEQYF
TRBD1,few,TRBV6-5,TRBJ2-1,TGTGCCAGCAGTTACCTGACAGGGAGCTCCTACAATGAGCAGTTCTTC,CASSYLTGSSYNEQFF
TRBD1,few,TRBV19,TRBJ1-6,TGTGCCAGTAGTATTAGCCAGGGGGTCTCACCCCTCCACTTT,CASSISQGVSPLHF
TRBD2,.,TRBV29-1,TRBJ2-3,TGCAGCGTTGTCGGGCTGCCTAGCGGGGGGGCGGGTACGCAGTATTTT,CSVVGLPSGGAGTQYF
.,.,TRBV3-1,TRBJ2-7,TGTGCCAGCAGCCAAACGCGTGTTGCCTACGAGCAGTACTTC,CASSQTRVAYEQYF
.,few,TRBV19,TRBJ1-3,TGTGCCAGTAGTCCCGAGAAGTTTCGCTCTGGAAACACCATATATTTT,CASSPEKFRSGNTIYF
TRBD1,many,TRBV20-1,TRBJ1-6,TGCAGTGCAACCCAGGGGGTCAATTCACCCCTCCACTTT,CSATQGVNSPLHF
TRBD2,many,TRBV19,TRBJ2-1,TGTGCCAGTACCCCCGGGGAGGGCAATGAGCAGTTCTTC,CASTPGEGNEQFF
.,many,TRBV6-5,TRBJ1-2,TGTGCCAGCAGTTACTCCGTGGGGGACTGGGATGGCTACACCTTC,CASSYSVGDWDGYTF
.,many,TRBV2,TRBJ2-6,TGTGCCAGCAGGGGCAGATTAGTTTCTGGGGCCAACGTCCTGACTTTC,CASRGRLVSGANVLTF
.,many,TRBV5-1,TRBJ1-2,TGCGCCAGCAGCTTGGCAGGGGTTGCCTATGGCTACACCTTC,CASSLAGVAYGYTF
.,many,TRBV7-9,TRBJ2-1,TGTGCCAGCAGTCTGGGACCGGATGAGCAGTTCTTC,CASSLGPDEQFF
TRBD2,few,TRBV18,TRBJ2-7,TGTGCCAGCTCACCCCTTCCCGCCCAGCGGGGGACCTACGAGCAGTACTTC,CASSPLPAQRGTYEQYF
.,many,TRBV12-3/TRBV12-4,TRBJ1-5,TGTGCCAGCAGTTTTGTTGGGGTTCAGCCCCAGCATTTT,CASSFVGVQPQHF
.,.,TRBV5-8,TRBJ1-1,TGTGCCAGCAGCTTGGTCGGGGTTGGGTCGGGACCGAACACTGAAGCTTTCTTT,CASSLVGVGSGPNTEAFF
.,many,TRBV29-1,TRBJ2-5,TGCAGCACTGCCCAGGGGGGCCAAGAGACCCAGTACTTC,CSTAQGGQETQYF
.,many,TRBV28,TRBJ1-1,TGTGCCAGCAGTTTCGCGGGACGGCTGAACACTGAAGCTTTCTTT,CASSFAGRLNTEAFF
TRBD1,.,TRBV19,TRBJ2-2,TGTGCCAGTAGTAAGCGGAGACAGGGGCTCGGGGAGCTGCTTTTT,CASSKRRQGLGELLF
TRBD2,many,TRBV12-3/TRBV12-4,TRBJ2-1,TGTGCCAGCAGTTTAGGGGGCGGCGGGAGGGAGTTCTTC,CASSLGGGGREFF
TRBD1,.,TRBV5-4,TRBJ2-5,TGTGCCAGCAGCCATACCGGGACAGAAGAGACCCAGTACTTC,CASSHTGTEETQYF
.,once,TRBV28,TRBJ2-2,TGTGCCAGCAGTTCCCCCGGCACCGAGCTCACCGGGGAGCTGTTTTTT,CASSSPGTELTGELFF
.,.,TRBV19,TRBJ2-1,TGTGCCAGTAGTCCTATTCGGGGATACTACAATGAGCAGTTCTTC,CASSPIRGYYNEQFF
.,.,TRBV7-2,TRBJ1-6,TGTGCCAGCAGCTTAGCGGCAGGGGCGAATTCACCCCTCCACTTT,CASSLAAGANSPLHF
.,many,TRBV6-1,TRBJ1-6,TGTGCCAGCAGTGAATTGGCAGGGTTTTATAATTCACCCCTCCACTTT,CASSELAGFYNSPLHF
.,many,TRBV15,TRBJ1-4,TGTGCCACCAGCAGAGATAACTTTGAAAAACTGTTTTTT,CATSRDNFEKLFF
.,many,TRBV28,TRBJ1-5,TGTGCCAGCAGTTCCTTCACAGCGACAGCTCGGGCCCAGCATTTT,CASSSFTATARAQHF
TRBD1,.,TRBV19,TRBJ1-5,TGTGCCAGTAGCGGGACAGGGGGCAACAATCAGCCCCAGCGTTTT,CASSGTGGNNQPQRF
.,many,TRBV5-6,TRBJ1-2,TGTGCCAGCAGCTTTGGTGATCGACAGTATGGCTACACCTTC,CASSFGDRQYGYTF
TRBD1,.,TRBV27,TRBJ1-5,TGTGCCAGCAGTCCGGGACAGGGGCGATTCAATCAGCCCCAGCATTTT,CASSPGQGRFNQPQHF